Listed below are T cell receptor beta chains from one sample, sequenced in a study of molecular identifiers for immune sequencing clone quantification. TCRdb analysed the PCR reads with MiXCR anew, one entry per CDR3 protein. The repertoire holds about 640,000 distinct CDR3 sequences, with about 20% as singletons. Sequencing was carried out using naive CD8+ T cells from blood, with Jurkat cell RNA spiked in. These receptors were obtained from a human donor in good health. Some libraries in this study had Jurkat cell RNA spiked in. Both conserved end residues are part of each CDR3. A D gene is named only where the DNA matches it firmly. A row's size may be missing; if present it is once, few, many or a size class.

D gene: -
J gene: TRBJ2-5
V gene: TRBV11-2
clone size: many
CDR3 protein: CASSYEYSGQETQYF
CDR3 DNA: TGTGCCAGCAGCTACGAATACTCAGGGCAAGAGACCCAGTACTTC

D gene: -
J gene: TRBJ2-1
V gene: TRBV6-2/TRBV6-3
clone size: few
CDR3 protein: CASSSPPPGIHEQFF
CDR3 DNA: TGTGCCAGCAGCTCACCACCCCCGGGGATACATGAGCAGTTCTTC

D gene: -
J gene: TRBJ2-7
V gene: TRBV20-1
clone size: few
CDR3 protein: CSAREPLGAYEQYF
CDR3 DNA: TGCAGTGCTAGAGAACCCCTTGGGGCCTACGAGCAGTACTTC

D gene: -
J gene: TRBJ1-2
V gene: TRBV7-9
clone size: -
CDR3 protein: CASSLSSENYGYTF
CDR3 DNA: TGTGCCAGCAGCTTATCTTCAGAGAACTATGGCTACACCTTC

D gene: -
J gene: TRBJ2-7
V gene: TRBV21-1
clone size: few
CDR3 protein: CASSKGGLEATVREDYYEQYF
CDR3 DNA: TGTGCCAGCAGCAAAGGGGGACTCGAGGCGACGGTGCGGGAGGACTACTACGAGCAGTACTTC

D gene: -
J gene: TRBJ1-4
V gene: TRBV12-3/TRBV12-4
clone size: -
CDR3 protein: CASSRSSNEKLLF
CDR3 DNA: TGTGCCAGCAGTAGGTCATCTAATGAAAAACTGCTTTTT

D gene: -
J gene: TRBJ2-1
V gene: TRBV28
clone size: few
CDR3 protein: CASSHGSSYNEQFF
CDR3 DNA: TGTGCCAGCAGCCACGGTAGCTCCTACAATGAGCAGTTCTTC

D gene: -
J gene: TRBJ2-7
V gene: TRBV7-9
clone size: -
CDR3 protein: CASEAALSNEQYF
CDR3 DNA: TGTGCCAGCGAAGCAGCCCTTTCCAACGAGCAGTACTTC

D gene: -
J gene: TRBJ1-1
V gene: TRBV20-1
clone size: many
CDR3 protein: CSARDINLGGWTEAFF
CDR3 DNA: TGCAGTGCTAGAGATATCAACTTGGGGGGGTGGACTGAAGCTTTCTTT

D gene: -
J gene: TRBJ2-3
V gene: TRBV19
clone size: -
CDR3 protein: CASSRRDLLPADTQYF
CDR3 DNA: TGTGCCAGTAGTCGCCGGGACCTCCTTCCTGCAGATACGCAGTATTTT

D gene: -
J gene: TRBJ2-1
V gene: TRBV19
clone size: few
CDR3 protein: CASSMGPAGFF
CDR3 DNA: TGTGCCAGTAGTATGGGGCCGGCGGGGTTCTTC

D gene: TRBD1
J gene: TRBJ2-7
V gene: TRBV4-3
clone size: many
CDR3 protein: CASSQDRGLGEQYF
CDR3 DNA: TGCGCCAGCAGCCAAGACAGGGGGCTGGGGGAGCAGTACTTC

D gene: -
J gene: TRBJ1-6
V gene: TRBV15
clone size: -
CDR3 protein: CATSGEGHKSPLHF
CDR3 DNA: TGTGCCACCAGCGGAGAAGGTCACAAGTCACCCCTCCACTTT

D gene: -
J gene: TRBJ2-7
V gene: TRBV5-1
clone size: -
CDR3 protein: CVSSPGRSYEQYF
CDR3 DNA: TGCGTCAGCAGCCCCGGACGGTCCTACGAGCAGTACTTC

D gene: -
J gene: TRBJ2-7
V gene: TRBV27
clone size: few
CDR3 protein: CAVELVYEQYF
CDR3 DNA: TGTGCCGTCGAACTAGTTTACGAGCAGTACTTC

D gene: -
J gene: TRBJ1-5
V gene: TRBV4-1
clone size: many
CDR3 protein: CASSQDPAGYQPQHF
CDR3 DNA: TGCGCCAGCAGCCAAGATCCGGCAGGATATCAGCCCCAGCATTTT

D gene: TRBD2
J gene: TRBJ2-1
V gene: TRBV7-9
clone size: -
CDR3 protein: CASSLVHGTSSYNEQFF
CDR3 DNA: TGTGCCAGCAGCTTAGTACACGGGACTAGCTCCTACAATGAGCAGTTCTTC

D gene: TRBD1
J gene: TRBJ2-5
V gene: TRBV7-9
clone size: -
CDR3 protein: CLTGQGEETQYF
CDR3 DNA: TGTCTAACAGGACAGGGCGAAGAGACCCAGTACTTC

D gene: TRBD1
J gene: TRBJ2-5
V gene: TRBV24-1
clone size: -
CDR3 protein: CATSDSGQGTLQETQYF
CDR3 DNA: TGTGCCACCAGTGACTCGGGACAGGGGACCCTTCAAGAGACCCAGTACTTC

D gene: -
J gene: TRBJ2-5
V gene: TRBV2
clone size: many
CDR3 protein: CASIDGSQETQYF
CDR3 DNA: TGTGCCAGCATCGACGGGTCGCAAGAGACCCAGTACTTC

D gene: TRBD1
J gene: TRBJ1-1
V gene: TRBV19
clone size: few
CDR3 protein: CASSPDRVAEAFF
CDR3 DNA: TGTGCCAGTAGTCCGGACAGGGTGGCTGAAGCTTTCTTT

D gene: -
J gene: TRBJ2-1
V gene: TRBV7-9
clone size: few
CDR3 protein: CASSSLVLPINEQFF
CDR3 DNA: TGTGCCAGCAGCTCCCTCGTGTTACCGATTAATGAGCAGTTCTTC

D gene: TRBD1
J gene: TRBJ1-4
V gene: TRBV27
clone size: many
CDR3 protein: CASSLSYGTGSEKLFF
CDR3 DNA: TGTGCCAGCAGTTTATCGTACGGGACAGGCTCTGAAAAACTGTTTTTT

D gene: TRBD2
J gene: TRBJ2-5
V gene: TRBV20-1
clone size: few
CDR3 protein: CSATPSGRVLKTQYF
CDR3 DNA: TGCAGTGCTACACCTAGCGGGAGGGTTTTGAAGACCCAGTACTTC

D gene: -
J gene: TRBJ2-5
V gene: TRBV29-1
clone size: few
CDR3 protein: CSVVLLGVGQETQYF
CDR3 DNA: TGCAGCGTTGTGCTCCTGGGGGTGGGACAAGAGACCCAGTACTTC

D gene: -
J gene: TRBJ2-3
V gene: TRBV6-2/TRBV6-3
clone size: many
CDR3 protein: CASSRHNTDTQYF
CDR3 DNA: TGTGCCAGCAGTAGACACAACACAGATACGCAGTATTTT

D gene: -
J gene: TRBJ2-7
V gene: TRBV27
clone size: many
CDR3 protein: CASRQGLGLYEQYF
CDR3 DNA: TGTGCCAGCAGACAGGGTTTGGGGCTCTACGAGCAGTACTTC

D gene: TRBD2
J gene: TRBJ2-7
V gene: TRBV28
clone size: many
CDR3 protein: CASSPTSGRYYEQYF
CDR3 DNA: TGTGCCAGCAGTCCGACTAGCGGGAGGTATTACGAGCAGTACTTC

D gene: TRBD1
J gene: TRBJ2-7
V gene: TRBV6-5
clone size: many
CDR3 protein: CASSPQGVFNEQYF
CDR3 DNA: TGTGCCAGCAGTCCACAGGGGGTTTTCAACGAGCAGTACTTC

D gene: TRBD1
J gene: TRBJ1-5
V gene: TRBV19
clone size: many
CDR3 protein: CASSLWTGDEPQHF
CDR3 DNA: TGTGCCAGTAGTCTCTGGACAGGGGATGAGCCCCAGCATTTT

D gene: -
J gene: TRBJ2-5
V gene: TRBV7-2
clone size: many
CDR3 protein: CASSPGPAGNFEETQYF
CDR3 DNA: TGTGCCAGCAGCCCGGGGCCCGCGGGGAATTTTGAAGAGACCCAGTACTTC

D gene: TRBD2
J gene: TRBJ2-7
V gene: TRBV2
clone size: many
CDR3 protein: CASSEVTSGRWYEQYF
CDR3 DNA: TGTGCCAGCAGTGAAGTTACGAGCGGGAGGTGGTACGAGCAGTACTTC

D gene: -
J gene: TRBJ2-3
V gene: TRBV7-6
clone size: many
CDR3 protein: CASSLVLARTSSTDTQYF
CDR3 DNA: TGTGCCAGCAGCTTGGTTTTAGCCCGTACTTCTAGCACAGATACGCAGTATTTT

D gene: -
J gene: TRBJ1-4
V gene: TRBV7-4
clone size: many
CDR3 protein: CASTPVLFF
CDR3 DNA: TGTGCCAGCACCCCGGTACTGTTTTTT

D gene: -
J gene: TRBJ1-1
V gene: TRBV7-6
clone size: many
CDR3 protein: CASRPASDTMNTEAFF
CDR3 DNA: TGTGCCAGCAGGCCCGCGTCGGACACCATGAACACTGAAGCTTTCTTT

D gene: -
J gene: TRBJ1-5
V gene: TRBV6-1
clone size: many
CDR3 protein: CASNRDSNQPQHF
CDR3 DNA: TGTGCCAGCAACCGGGACAGCAATCAGCCCCAGCATTTT

D gene: -
J gene: TRBJ1-1
V gene: TRBV11-2
clone size: many
CDR3 protein: CASSLLLTEAFF
CDR3 DNA: TGTGCCAGCAGCTTATTGTTGACTGAAGCTTTCTTT

D gene: TRBD1
J gene: TRBJ2-7
V gene: TRBV3-1
clone size: many
CDR3 protein: CASSQARGQGPYEQYF
CDR3 DNA: TGTGCCAGCAGCCAAGCCCGAGGACAGGGTCCCTACGAGCAGTACTTC

D gene: -
J gene: TRBJ2-5
V gene: TRBV5-1
clone size: many
CDR3 protein: CASSLGPKRYF
CDR3 DNA: TGCGCCAGCAGCTTGGGTCCCAAAAGGTACTTC

D gene: -
J gene: TRBJ2-7
V gene: TRBV28
clone size: many
CDR3 protein: CASSFLTGDQYEQYF
CDR3 DNA: TGTGCCAGCAGTTTCCTCACGGGAGACCAATACGAGCAGTACTTC

D gene: TRBD1
J gene: TRBJ2-1
V gene: TRBV4-3
clone size: few
CDR3 protein: CASSPGTGVDEQFF
CDR3 DNA: TGCGCCAGCAGCCCCGGGACAGGGGTCGATGAGCAGTTCTTC

D gene: -
J gene: TRBJ1-3
V gene: TRBV7-9
clone size: many
CDR3 protein: CASSIDGRLYSGNTIYF
CDR3 DNA: TGTGCCAGCAGCATAGACGGACGGCTTTACTCTGGAAACACCATATATTTT

D gene: TRBD1
J gene: TRBJ1-6
V gene: TRBV4-1
clone size: few
CDR3 protein: CASSQDLGTGLNSPLHF
CDR3 DNA: TGCGCCAGCAGCCAAGATTTGGGGACAGGACTTAATTCACCCCTCCACTTT